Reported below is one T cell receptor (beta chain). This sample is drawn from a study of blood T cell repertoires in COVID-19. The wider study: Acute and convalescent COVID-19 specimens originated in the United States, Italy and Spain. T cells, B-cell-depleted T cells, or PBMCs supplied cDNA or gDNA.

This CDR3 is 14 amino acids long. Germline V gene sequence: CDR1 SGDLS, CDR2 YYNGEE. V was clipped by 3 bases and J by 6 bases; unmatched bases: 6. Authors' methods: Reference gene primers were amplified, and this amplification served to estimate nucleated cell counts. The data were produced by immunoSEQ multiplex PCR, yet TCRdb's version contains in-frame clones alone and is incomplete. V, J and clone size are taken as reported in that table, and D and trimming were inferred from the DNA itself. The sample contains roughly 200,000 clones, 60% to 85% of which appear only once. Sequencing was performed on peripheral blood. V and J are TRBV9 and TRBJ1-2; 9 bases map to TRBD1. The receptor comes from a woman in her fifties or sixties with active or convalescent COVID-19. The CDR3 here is CASSGIRQGDGYTF. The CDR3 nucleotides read TGTGCCAGCAGCGGTATTAGACAGGGGGATGGCTACACCTTC.